This T cell receptor beta chain was found in a study of blood T cells in healthy people across ages. Overall study: There was about one barcoded beta molecule captured by template switching per two T cells. General study findings and limits: There was a strong correlation between TCR beta diversity and naive T cell percentage.

It was with a sample-barcoded 5' primer and a J-beta primer mix that a second PCR of roughly 7 to 12 cycles was run. Every sample returned 2.5 million or more CDR3-containing paired-end reads. TCRdb reprocessed the 5' RACE reads with MiXCR, giving one entry per CDR3 protein. The repertoire includes 500,000 to 600,000 distinct CDR3 sequences, approximately 27% of them detected once, and 15% to 20% sits in the top ten. Trimming took off 0 bases at V and 4 bases at J, with 15 bases between the two ends. CDR3 length: 16 residues. From germline, CDR1 is LGHNA and CDR2 YSLEER. With respect to this clonotype: What it recognizes is unknown.

The V call is TRBV4-3, the J call TRBJ2-5; either TRBD1 or TRBD2 may fit D (6 bases each). This clonotype was sampled from an older woman in good health. The sample taken for sequencing was blood. The CDR3 loop is CASSQEGGAGIETQYF. The CDR3 region has the DNA TGCGCCAGCAGCCAAGAGGGGGGCGCCGGGATAGAGACCCAGTACTTC.